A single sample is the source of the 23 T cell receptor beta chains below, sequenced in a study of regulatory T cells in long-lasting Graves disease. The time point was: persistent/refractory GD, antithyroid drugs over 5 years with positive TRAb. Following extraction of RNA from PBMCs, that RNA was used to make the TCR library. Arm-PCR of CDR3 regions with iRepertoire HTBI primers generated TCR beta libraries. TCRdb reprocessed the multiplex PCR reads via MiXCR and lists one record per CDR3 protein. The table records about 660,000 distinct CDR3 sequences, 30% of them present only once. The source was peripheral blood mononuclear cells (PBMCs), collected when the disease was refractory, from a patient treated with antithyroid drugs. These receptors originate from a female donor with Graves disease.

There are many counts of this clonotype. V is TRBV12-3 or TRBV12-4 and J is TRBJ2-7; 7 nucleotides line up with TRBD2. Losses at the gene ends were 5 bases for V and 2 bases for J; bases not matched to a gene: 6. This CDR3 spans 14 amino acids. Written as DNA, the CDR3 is TGTGCCAGCAGTGATGCTAGCGGTACCTACGAGCAGTACTTC. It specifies CASSDASGTYEQYF.

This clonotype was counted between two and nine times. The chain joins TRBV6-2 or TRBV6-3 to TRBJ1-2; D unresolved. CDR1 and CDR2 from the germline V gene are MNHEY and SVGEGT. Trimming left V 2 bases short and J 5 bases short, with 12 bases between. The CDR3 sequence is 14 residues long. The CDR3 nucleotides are TGTGCCAGCAGTTACGGGGTGCTAAATTATGGCTACACCTTC. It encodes CASSYGVLNYGYTF.

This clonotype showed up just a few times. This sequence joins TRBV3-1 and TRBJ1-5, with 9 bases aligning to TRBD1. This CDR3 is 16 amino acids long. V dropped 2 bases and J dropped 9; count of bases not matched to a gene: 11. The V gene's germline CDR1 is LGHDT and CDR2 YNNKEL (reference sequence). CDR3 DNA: TGTGCCAGCAGCCAAAAGGGACAGGGCGATGATCTGCCCCAGCATTTT. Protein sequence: CASSQKGQGDDLPQHF.

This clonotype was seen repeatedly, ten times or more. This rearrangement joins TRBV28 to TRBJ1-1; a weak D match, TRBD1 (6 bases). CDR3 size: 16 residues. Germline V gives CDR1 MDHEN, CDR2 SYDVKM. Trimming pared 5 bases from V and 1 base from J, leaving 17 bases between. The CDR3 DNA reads TGTGCCAGCAGTATGCCGTTGAAGACAGGGAACACTGAAGCTTTCTTT. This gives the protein CASSMPLKTGNTEAFF.

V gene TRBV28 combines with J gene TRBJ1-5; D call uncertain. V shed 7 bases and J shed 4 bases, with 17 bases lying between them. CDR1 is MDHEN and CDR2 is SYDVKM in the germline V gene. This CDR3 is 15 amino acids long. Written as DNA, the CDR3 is TGTGCCAGCAAGGTAGGGCTACAGTTTAATCAGCCCCAGCATTTT. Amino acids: CASKVGLQFNQPQHF.

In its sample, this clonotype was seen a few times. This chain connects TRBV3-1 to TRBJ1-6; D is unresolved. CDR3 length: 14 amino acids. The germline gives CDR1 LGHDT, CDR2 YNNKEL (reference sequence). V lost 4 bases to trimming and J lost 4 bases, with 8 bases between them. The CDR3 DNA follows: TGTGCCAGCAGCCGAGACCAGTATAATTCACCCCTCCACTTT. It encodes CASSRDQYNSPLHF.

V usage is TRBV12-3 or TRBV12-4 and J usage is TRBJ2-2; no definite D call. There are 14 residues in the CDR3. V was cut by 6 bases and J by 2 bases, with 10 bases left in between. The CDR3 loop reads CASRNRANTGELFF. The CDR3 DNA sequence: TGTGCCAGCAGGAATAGAGCTAACACCGGGGAGCTGTTTTTT.

The CDR3 nucleotides are TGTGCCAGCAGTCAGGGACAGGGCAGATTCAGCAATCAGCCCCAGCATTTT. It encodes CASSQGQGRFSNQPQHF. The gene calls are TRBV6-1 and TRBJ1-5; the match to TRBD1 covers 9 bases. The germline V gene has CDR1 MNHNS and CDR2 SASEGT. CDR3 size: 17 residues. The V segment lost 5 bases and the J segment 1 base; nucleotides outside the gene matches: 9.

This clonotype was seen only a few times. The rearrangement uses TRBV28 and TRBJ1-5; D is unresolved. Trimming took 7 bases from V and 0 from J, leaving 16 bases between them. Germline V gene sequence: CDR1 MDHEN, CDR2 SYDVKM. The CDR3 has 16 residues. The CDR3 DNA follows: TGTGCCAGCACAAAGCCAGGAACAGTTAGCAATCAGCCCCAGCATTTT. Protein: CASTKPGTVSNQPQHF.

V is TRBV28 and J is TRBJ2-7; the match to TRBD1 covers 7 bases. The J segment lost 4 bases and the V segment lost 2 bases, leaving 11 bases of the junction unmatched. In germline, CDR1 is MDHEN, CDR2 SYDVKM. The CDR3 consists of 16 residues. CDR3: CASSLKARGSGYEQYF. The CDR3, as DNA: TGTGCCAGCAGTTTAAAGGCCAGGGGGTCTGGATACGAGCAGTACTTC.

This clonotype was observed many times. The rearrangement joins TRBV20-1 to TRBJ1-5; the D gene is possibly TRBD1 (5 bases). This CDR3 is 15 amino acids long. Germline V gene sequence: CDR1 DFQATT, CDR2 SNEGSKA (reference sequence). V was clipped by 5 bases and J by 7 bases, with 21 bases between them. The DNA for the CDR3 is TGCAGTGCTGCGCCCTCTATGGGGGATCGACAGCCCCAGCATTTT. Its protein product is CSAAPSMGDRQPQHF.

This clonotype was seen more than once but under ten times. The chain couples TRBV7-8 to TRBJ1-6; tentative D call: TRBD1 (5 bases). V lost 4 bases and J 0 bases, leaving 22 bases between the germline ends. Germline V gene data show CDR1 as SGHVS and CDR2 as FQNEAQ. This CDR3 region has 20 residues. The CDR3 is CASSSTSITGLSSYNSPLHF. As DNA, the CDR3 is TGTGCCAGCAGCTCAACCTCAATTACAGGTTTGAGCTCCTATAATTCACCCCTCCACTTT.

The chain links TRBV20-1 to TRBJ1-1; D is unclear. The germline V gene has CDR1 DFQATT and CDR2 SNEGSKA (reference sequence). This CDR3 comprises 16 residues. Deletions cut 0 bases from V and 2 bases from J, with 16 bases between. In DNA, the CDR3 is TGCAGTGCTAGAGATTGGTGGCGGGCCACTAACACTGAAGCTTTCTTT. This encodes CSARDWWRATNTEAFF.

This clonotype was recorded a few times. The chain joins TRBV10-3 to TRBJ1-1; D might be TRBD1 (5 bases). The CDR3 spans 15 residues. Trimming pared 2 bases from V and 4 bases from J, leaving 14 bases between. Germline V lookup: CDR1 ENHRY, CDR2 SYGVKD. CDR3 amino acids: CAISETQGVGTEAFF. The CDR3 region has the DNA TGTGCCATCAGTGAGACCCAGGGCGTAGGCACTGAAGCTTTCTTT.

CDR3 sequence (DNA): TGTGCCAGCAGCCCTACGGACTGGGGCTACGAGCAGTACTTC. Translating gives CASSPTDWGYEQYF. The V gene is TRBV12-3 or TRBV12-4, the J gene TRBJ2-7; maybe TRBD2 (5 bases). With 6 bases removed from V and 3 bases from J, the gap between germline ends came to 15 bases. The CDR3 is made up of 14 amino acids.

This chain's CDR3 is CASRSTGWTYEQYF. The CDR3 region has the DNA TGTGCCAGCAGGTCGACAGGGTGGACCTACGAGCAGTACTTC. This chain links TRBV11-2 with TRBJ2-7; 7 nucleotides agree with TRBD1. Germline loops: CDR1 SGHAT, CDR2 FQNNGV. The CDR3 is 14 residues long. Trimming removed 6 bases from V and 2 bases from J; junction bases left unmatched: 7.

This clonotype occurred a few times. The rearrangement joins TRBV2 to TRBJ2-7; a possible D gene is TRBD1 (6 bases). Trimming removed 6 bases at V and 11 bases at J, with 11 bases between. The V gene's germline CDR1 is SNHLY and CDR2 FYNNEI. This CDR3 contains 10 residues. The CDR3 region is CASRDSLKYF. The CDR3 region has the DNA TGTGCCAGCAGGGACAGCCTTAAGTACTTC.

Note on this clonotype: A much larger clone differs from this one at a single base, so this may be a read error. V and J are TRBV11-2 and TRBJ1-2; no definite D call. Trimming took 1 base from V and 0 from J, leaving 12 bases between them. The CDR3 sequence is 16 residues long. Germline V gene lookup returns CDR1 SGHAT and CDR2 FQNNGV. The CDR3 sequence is CASSLGLAGPNYGYTF. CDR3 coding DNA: TGTGCCAGCAGCTTAGGACTAGCGGGTCCTAACTATGGCTACACCTTC.

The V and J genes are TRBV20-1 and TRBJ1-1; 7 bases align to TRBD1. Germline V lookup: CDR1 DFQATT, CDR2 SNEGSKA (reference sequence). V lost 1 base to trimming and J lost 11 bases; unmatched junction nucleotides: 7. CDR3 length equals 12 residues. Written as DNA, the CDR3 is TGCAGTGCTAGAGCCTTACAGGGGTTGGCTTTCTTT. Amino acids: CSARALQGLAFF.

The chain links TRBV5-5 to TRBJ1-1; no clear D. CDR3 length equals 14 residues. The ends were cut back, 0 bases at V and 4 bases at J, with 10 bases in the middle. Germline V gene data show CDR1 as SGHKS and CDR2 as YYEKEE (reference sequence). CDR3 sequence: CASSLGKGSTEAFF. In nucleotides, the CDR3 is TGTGCCAGCAGCTTGGGTAAGGGTAGCACTGAAGCTTTCTTT.

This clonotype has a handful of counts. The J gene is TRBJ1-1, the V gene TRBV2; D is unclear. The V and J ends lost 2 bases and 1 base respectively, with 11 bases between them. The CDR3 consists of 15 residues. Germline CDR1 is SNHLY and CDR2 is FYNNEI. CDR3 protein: CASSEWWQENTEAFF. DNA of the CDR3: TGTGCCAGCAGTGAATGGTGGCAGGAGAACACTGAAGCTTTCTTT.

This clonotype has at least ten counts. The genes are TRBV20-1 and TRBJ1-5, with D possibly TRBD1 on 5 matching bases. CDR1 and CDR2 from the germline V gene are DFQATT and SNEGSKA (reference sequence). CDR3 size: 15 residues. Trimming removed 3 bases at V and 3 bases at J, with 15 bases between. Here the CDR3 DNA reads TGCAGTGCTAGCGAGACAGAAATCTTCAATCAGCCCCAGCATTTT. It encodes CSASETEIFNQPQHF.

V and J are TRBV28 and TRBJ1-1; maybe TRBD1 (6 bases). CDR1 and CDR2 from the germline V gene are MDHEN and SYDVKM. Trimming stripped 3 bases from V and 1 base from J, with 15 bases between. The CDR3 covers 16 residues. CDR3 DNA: TGTGCCAGCAGTTTCGACGGACCGGGACAGAACACTGAAGCTTTCTTT. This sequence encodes CASSFDGPGQNTEAFF.